These 28 T cell receptor beta chains were sequenced from one sample in a study of early stage breast cancer tumors. Clones were read by immunoSEQ multiplex PCR, and TCRdb kept only the in-frame ones, dropping some. The sample lists 5,000 to 6,500 clones, roughly 70% occurring once. Sequenced sample: breast tumor tissue. All receptors come from a person between 60 and 70 years old with breast cancer.

The V call is TRBV7-2, the J call TRBJ2-3; 7 nucleotides match TRBD2. The CDR3 spans 15 residues. Trimming cost V 4 bases and J 8 bases; bases outside gene matches: 12. Germline V CDR1 and CDR2: SGHTA, FQGNSA. The CDR3 DNA follows: TGTGCCAGCAGCTCCAGCGGGGCCCGGATAGGTACGCAGTATTTT. Encoded protein: CASSSSGARIGTQYF.

The rearrangement uses TRBV29-1 and TRBJ2-1; D possibly corresponds to TRBD2 (6 bases). The germline V and J ends were trimmed by 6 bases and 5 bases, with 14 bases remaining between them. The CDR3 has 13 residues. CDR1 and CDR2 from the germline V gene are SQVTM and ANQGSEA. CDR3 bases: TGCAGCGTCACGCCACGACTAGACAATGAGCAGTTCTTC. Amino acids: CSVTPRLDNEQFF.

Here the CDR3 DNA reads TGTGCCAGCAGGGGAACTGCCGGGGAGCTGTTTTTT. It translates to CASRGTAGELFF. J is TRBJ2-2 and V is TRBV28; D is undetermined. This CDR3 contains 12 residues. Trimming left V 6 bases short and J 6 bases short, with 8 bases between. Germline CDR1 MDHEN, CDR2 SYDVKM.

The sample holds a few counts of this clone. The chain combines TRBV2 with TRBJ1-5, with a possible D match to TRBD1 (5 bases). The V gene lost 9 bases and the J gene lost 1 base, with 13 bases spanning the gap. Germline assignment: CDR1 SNHLY and CDR2 FYNNEI. The CDR3 consists of 14 residues. Here the CDR3 reads CASGDLKSNQPQHF. CDR3 nucleotide sequence: TGTGCCAGTGGGGACTTAAAGAGCAATCAGCCCCAGCATTTT.

The gene calls are TRBV7-9 and TRBJ1-2, with TRBD1 identical over 7 bases. The germline CDR1 and CDR2 sequences are SEHNR and FQNEAQ (reference sequence). V shed 5 bases, J shed 6 bases, and the junction held 15 bases outside the gene matches. The CDR3 length is 16 residues. CDR3 amino acids: CASSARHLTGSHGYTF. In DNA form, the CDR3 reads TGTGCCAGCAGCGCCCGCCATTTGACAGGGTCTCATGGCTACACCTTC.

V gene TRBV6-6 combines with J gene TRBJ2-5; D is unclear. CDR3 length equals 15 residues. Trimming took 7 bases from V and 1 from J, leaving 16 bases between them. From germline, CDR1 is MNHNY and CDR2 SVGAGI (reference sequence). The CDR3 region has the DNA TGTGCCAGCACCCTAGAGAACGGCCCCCAAGAGACCCAGTACTTC. This codes for CASTLENGPQETQYF.

The CDR3 reads CASSLDPGSAQYF. The CDR3 DNA is TGTGCCAGCAGCTTAGACCCCGGGAGCGCCCAGTACTTC. The V gene is TRBV11-3, the J gene TRBJ2-5; tentatively, D is TRBD2 (6 bases). The V end was cut by 0 bases, the J end by 9 bases, with 11 bases between. The CDR3 runs to 13 residues. CDR1 and CDR2 from the germline V gene are SGHNT and YENEEA.

The CDR3 DNA reads TGCAGCGTGAAGGACGGTTACCAAGAGACCCAGTACTTC. Protein product: CSVKDGYQETQYF. This chain connects TRBV29-1 to TRBJ2-5, with unresolved D. Germline V lookup: CDR1 SQVTM, CDR2 ANQGSEA. This CDR3 has 13 amino acids. V was pared by 6 bases and J by 0 bases, with 11 bases between.

V is TRBV11-2 and J is TRBJ2-1; a weak D match, TRBD1 (5 bases). This CDR3 is built from 16 residues. The V end lost 5 bases, the J end lost 2 bases, and 16 bases lay between the germline ends. CDR1 and CDR2 (germline): SGHAT, FQNNGV. CDR3 protein: CASSPTGARTYNEQFF. The CDR3 region has the DNA TGTGCCAGCAGCCCGACTGGGGCGAGGACCTACAATGAGCAGTTCTTC. The variable domain in full, with the rest retrieved from reference TRBV11-2 and TRBJ2-1, is EAGVAQSPRYKIIEKRQSVAFWCNPISGHATLYWYQQILGQGPKLLIQFQNNGVVDDSQLPKDRFSAERLKGVDSTLKIQPAKLEDSAVYLCASSPTGARTYNEQFFGPGTRLTVL.

The rearrangement links TRBV5-4 to TRBJ2-2, with no clear D. Between the trimmed V and J ends, which lost 0 bases and 4 bases, there was a span of 16 bases. The germline V gene has CDR1 SGHNT and CDR2 YYREEE (reference sequence). The CDR3 runs 17 residues. The DNA for the CDR3 is TGTGCCAGCAGCTTGGCGGTCTCCGAGACAATCACCGGGGAGCTGTTTTTT. It codes for CASSLAVSETITGELFF.

This chain uses TRBV6-1 with TRBJ2-6, with 7 bases matching TRBD1. Germline V CDR1 and CDR2: MNHNS, SASEGT. This CDR3 is 16 amino acids long. J gave up 0 bases and V 3 bases, and 2 bases lay outside the gene matches. The CDR3 is CASSDRQGSGANVLTF. The CDR3 nucleotides read TGTGCCAGCAGTGACCGACAGGGCTCTGGGGCCAACGTCCTGACTTTC.

This clone is deemed medium-sized. The J gene is TRBJ1-2, the V gene TRBV5-4; D is possibly TRBD1 (6 bases). The CDR3 is made up of 14 amino acids. The germline gives CDR1 SGHNT, CDR2 YYREEE (reference sequence). V shed 5 bases and J shed 8 bases, with 19 bases lying between them. The CDR3 sequence: CASRPGLGTPGYTF. The CDR3 nucleotides are TGTGCCAGCAGGCCAGGGTTGGGGACACCCGGCTACACCTTC.

The chain is built from TRBV30 and TRBJ2-2, with 8 bases identical to TRBD1. The CDR3 spans 14 residues. V lost 5 bases, J lost 4 bases, and 6 bases stayed unmatched. Germline CDR1 is GTSNPN and CDR2 is SVGIG (reference sequence). The CDR3 DNA sequence: TGTGCCTGGGCGACAGGGGAGGTCACCGGGGAGCTGTTTTTT. This sequence encodes CAWATGEVTGELFF. The complete variable domain, with remaining parts taken from reference TRBV30 and TRBJ2-2, reads SQTIHQWPATLVQPVGSPLSLECTVEGTSNPNLYWYRQAAGRGLQLLFYSVGIGQISSEVPQNLSASRPQDRQFILSSKKLLLSDSGFYLCAWATGEVTGELFFGEGSRLTVL.

CDR3 DNA: TGTGCCAGCAGCTTGAAAGCGGGAGGAGATACGCAGTATTTT. Residues: CASSLKAGGDTQYF. V gene TRBV5-4 combines with J gene TRBJ2-3; 9 nucleotides agree with TRBD2. The CDR3 is 14 amino acids. Germline CDR1 is SGHNT and CDR2 is YYREEE (reference sequence). The V gene end was trimmed by 1 base and the J gene end by 5 bases; junction bases not matched to a gene: 2.

The chain uses TRBV12-1 and TRBJ2-1; TRBD2 reflects the table's D call only, with no check against the DNA. TRBV12-1 is a pseudogene. The CDR3 totals 14 residues. DNA for the CDR3: TGTGCCAGCAGCTTTCAAGCGTCAGACAATGAGCAGTTCTTC. It codes for CASSFQASDNEQFF.

The chain's CDR3 is CSGRKVETQYF. As DNA, the CDR3 is TGCAGCGGTAGGAAGGTCGAGACCCAGTACTTC. This chain links TRBV29-1 with TRBJ2-5; D gene ambiguous. The germline V gene encodes CDR1 SQVTM and CDR2 ANQGSEA. V was pared by 7 bases and J by 5 bases, with 11 bases between. The CDR3 consists of 11 residues.

The V gene is TRBV7-9, the J gene TRBJ2-2; D is tentatively TRBD1 or TRBD2 (5 bases each). Germline V gene sequence: CDR1 SEHNR, CDR2 FQNEAQ (reference sequence). V dropped 5 bases and J dropped 1 base, with 17 bases sitting between them. The length of the CDR3 is 17 residues. In nucleotides, the CDR3 is TGTGCCAGCAGCCCCCGAGGGGTCGGAGGGAACACCGGGGAGCTGTTTTTT. Its translation: CASSPRGVGGNTGELFF.

The gene calls are TRBV5-5 and TRBJ2-5; 11 positions match TRBD1. The CDR3 extends over 14 amino acids. With V trimmed by 4 bases and J by 4 bases, 3 bases remained unmatched. Germline CDR1 reads SGHKS; CDR2 reads YYEKEE (reference sequence). The CDR3 region is CASSPGQGVETQYF. Here the CDR3 DNA reads TGTGCCAGCAGCCCGGGACAGGGGGTAGAGACCCAGTACTTC. The full variable domain, with the rest looked up from reference TRBV5-5 and TRBJ2-5, is DAGVTQSPTHLIKTRGQQVTLRCSPISGHKSVSWYQQVLGQGPQFIFQYYEKEERGRGNFPDRFSARQFPNYSSELNVNALLLGDSALYLCASSPGQGVETQYFGPGTRLLVL.

J is TRBJ2-2 and V is TRBV30; the D is unclear. This CDR3 comprises 13 residues. The V gene's germline CDR1 is GTSNPN and CDR2 SVGIG (reference sequence). V shed 2 bases and J shed 7 bases, with 11 bases lying between them. The CDR3 loop is CAWSPGLSGELFF. Here the CDR3 DNA reads TGTGCCTGGAGTCCCGGGCTGAGCGGGGAGCTGTTTTTT.

This rearrangement joins TRBV30 to TRBJ1-3; no firm D call. This CDR3 comprises 14 residues. Germline V gene data show CDR1 as GTSNPN and CDR2 as SVGIG (reference sequence). The V end lost 2 bases, the J end lost 0 bases, and 8 bases lay between the germline ends. The CDR3 bases are TGTGCCTGGAGTTTAAAGAGCTCTGGAAACACCATATATTTT. Protein: CAWSLKSSGNTIYF.

V is TRBV15 and J is TRBJ1-1, with a tentative D call TRBD1 (5 bases). CDR1 and CDR2 (germline): LNHNV, YYDKDF (reference sequence). V was cut by 2 bases and J by 7 bases, with 17 bases left in between. This CDR3 has 15 residues. CDR3 amino acids: CATSRPQEGRDEAFF. CDR3 DNA sequence: TGTGCCACCAGCAGACCTCAGGAGGGGCGGGATGAAGCTTTCTTT.

This sequence joins TRBV7-6 and TRBJ2-2, with 8 nucleotides matching TRBD1. The CDR3 is 18 residues long. J was trimmed by 5 bases and V by 2 bases; bases with no gene match: 13. The germline V gene encodes CDR1 SGHVS and CDR2 FNYEAQ. CDR3 loop: CASSLRGDRGWITGELFF. The CDR3 nucleotides are TGTGCCAGCAGCTTAAGGGGAGACAGGGGCTGGATAACCGGGGAGCTGTTTTTT.

The rearrangement links TRBV4-3 to TRBJ1-1; the D is unclear. Germline CDR1 and CDR2: LGHNA and YSLEER. The ends were cut back, 0 bases at V and 0 bases at J, with 8 bases in the middle. CDR3 length equals 15 residues. The CDR3 reads CASSQEGSLNTEAFF. For the CDR3, the DNA is TGCGCCAGCAGCCAAGAGGGCAGTCTGAACACTGAAGCTTTCTTT.

V and J are TRBV5-1 and TRBJ2-5, with D possibly matching TRBD2 (5 bases). CDR1 is SGHRS, CDR2 YFSETQ, per germline. The CDR3 is made up of 14 amino acids. V was clipped by 4 bases and J by 1 base, with 11 bases between them. CDR3 amino acids: CASSPGGRQETQYF. CDR3 sequence (DNA): TGCGCCAGCAGCCCCGGAGGACGCCAAGAGACCCAGTACTTC.

The J gene is TRBJ2-6, the V gene TRBV5-4, with 8 positions matching TRBD1. The length of the CDR3 is 15 residues. Germline trimming cut 2 bases from V and 8 bases from J; bases unmatched to any gene: 6. Per germline, CDR1 SGHNT and CDR2 YYREEE (reference sequence). CDR3 in amino acids: CASSFSGQGSNVLTF. In DNA, the CDR3 is TGTGCCAGCAGCTTTAGTGGACAGGGTTCCAACGTCCTGACTTTC.

This rearrangement joins TRBV19 to TRBJ1-2; D remains unclear. Germline V CDR1 and CDR2: LNHDA, SQIVND (reference sequence). The germline V and J ends were trimmed by 5 bases and 4 bases, with 8 bases remaining between them. The CDR3 covers 12 residues. CDR3 bases: TGTGCCAGTAGTGTGAACAGCTATGGCTACACCTTC. Protein sequence: CASSVNSYGYTF.

The rearrangement uses TRBV5-5 and TRBJ2-7; D is perhaps TRBD1 or TRBD2 (5 bases each). This CDR3 spans 15 amino acids. CDR1 and CDR2 from the germline V gene are SGHKS and YYEKEE (reference sequence). The V gene lost 3 bases and the J gene lost 7 bases, with 20 bases spanning the gap. The CDR3 here is CASSSWDGPQGEQYF. The CDR3 nucleotides are TGTGCCAGCAGCTCCTGGGACGGACCTCAAGGTGAGCAGTACTTC. Variable domain in full (rest from reference TRBV5-5 and TRBJ2-7): DAGVTQSPTHLIKTRGQQVTLRCSPISGHKSVSWYQQVLGQGPQFIFQYYEKEERGRGNFPDRFSARQFPNYSSELNVNALLLGDSALYLCASSSWDGPQGEQYFGPGTRLTVT.

The J gene is TRBJ2-1, the V gene TRBV2; D is uncertain. V was cut by 3 bases and J by 6 bases, with 12 bases left in between. CDR1 and CDR2 (germline): SNHLY, FYNNEI. CDR3 length: 14 residues. CDR3 amino acids: CASSEDSSSNEQFF. CDR3 sequence (DNA): TGTGCCAGCAGTGAGGATTCCAGCTCCAATGAGCAGTTCTTC. The complete variable domain, with remaining parts taken from reference TRBV2 and TRBJ2-1, reads EPEVTQTPSHQVTQMGQEVILRCVPISNHLYFYWYRQILGQKVEFLVSFYNNEISEKSEIFDDQFSVERPDGSNFTLKIRSTKLEDSAMYFCASSEDSSSNEQFFGPGTRLTVL.